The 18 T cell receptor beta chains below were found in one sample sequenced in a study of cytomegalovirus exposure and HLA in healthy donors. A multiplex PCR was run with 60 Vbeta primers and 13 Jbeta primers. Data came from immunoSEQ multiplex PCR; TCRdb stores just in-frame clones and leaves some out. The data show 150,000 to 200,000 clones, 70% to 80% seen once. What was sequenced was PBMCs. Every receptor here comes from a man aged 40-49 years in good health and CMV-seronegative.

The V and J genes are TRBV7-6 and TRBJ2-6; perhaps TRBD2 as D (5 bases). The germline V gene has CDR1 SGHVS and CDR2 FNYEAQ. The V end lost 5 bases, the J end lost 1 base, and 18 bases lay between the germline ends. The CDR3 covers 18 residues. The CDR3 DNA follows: TGTGCCAGCAGCAGCCCTGCGGGCTTACGGTCTGGGGCCAACGTCCTGACTTTC. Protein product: CASSSPAGLRSGANVLTF.

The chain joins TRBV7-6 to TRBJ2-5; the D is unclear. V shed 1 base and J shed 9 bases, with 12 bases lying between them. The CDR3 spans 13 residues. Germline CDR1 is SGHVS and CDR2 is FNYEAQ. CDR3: CASSLGAGRPQYF. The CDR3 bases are TGTGCCAGCAGCTTAGGGGCAGGAAGACCCCAGTACTTC. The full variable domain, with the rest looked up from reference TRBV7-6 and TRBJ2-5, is GAGVSQSPRYKVTKRGQDVALRCDPISGHVSLYWYRQALGQGPEFLTYFNYEAQQDKSGLPNDRFSAERPEGSISTLTIQRTEQRDSAMYRCASSLGAGRPQYFGPGTRLLVL.

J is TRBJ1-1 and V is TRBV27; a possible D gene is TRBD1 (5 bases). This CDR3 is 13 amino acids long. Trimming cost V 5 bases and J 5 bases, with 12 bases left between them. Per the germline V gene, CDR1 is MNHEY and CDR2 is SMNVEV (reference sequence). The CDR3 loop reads CASSHGRGTEAFF. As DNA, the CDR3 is TGTGCCAGCAGTCACGGCCGGGGGACTGAAGCTTTCTTT.

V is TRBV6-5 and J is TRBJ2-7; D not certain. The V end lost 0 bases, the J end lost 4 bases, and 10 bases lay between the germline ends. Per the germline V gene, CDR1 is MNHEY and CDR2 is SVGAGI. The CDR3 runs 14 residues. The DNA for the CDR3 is TGTGCCAGCAGTTACTCGCCAGGAAAGTACGAGCAGTACTTC. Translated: CASSYSPGKYEQYF.

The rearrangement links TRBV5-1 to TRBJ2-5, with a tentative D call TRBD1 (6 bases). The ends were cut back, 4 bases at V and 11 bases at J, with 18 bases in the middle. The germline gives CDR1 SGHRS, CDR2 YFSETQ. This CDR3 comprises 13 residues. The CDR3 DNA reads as TGCGCCAGCAGCCCCGACAGGCCAGAAGAGCAGTACTTC. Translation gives CASSPDRPEEQYF.

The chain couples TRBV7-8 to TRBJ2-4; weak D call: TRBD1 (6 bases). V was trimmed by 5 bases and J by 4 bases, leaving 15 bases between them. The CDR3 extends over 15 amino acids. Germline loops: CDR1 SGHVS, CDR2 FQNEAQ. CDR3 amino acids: CASSLSRTEKNIQYF. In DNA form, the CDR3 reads TGTGCCAGCAGCCTATCTAGGACAGAGAAAAACATTCAGTACTTC. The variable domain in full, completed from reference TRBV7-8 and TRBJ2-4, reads GAGVSQSPRYKVAKRGQDVALRCDPISGHVSLFWYQQALGQGPEFLTYFQNEAQLDKSGLPSDRFFAERPEGSVSTLKIQRTQQEDSAVYLCASSLSRTEKNIQYFGAGTRLSVL.

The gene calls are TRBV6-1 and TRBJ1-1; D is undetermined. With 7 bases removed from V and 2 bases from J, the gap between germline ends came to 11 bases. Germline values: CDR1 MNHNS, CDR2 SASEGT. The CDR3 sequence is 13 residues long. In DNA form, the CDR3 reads TGTGCCAGCACCGCCTTCACAAACACTGAAGCTTTCTTT. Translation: CASTAFTNTEAFF.

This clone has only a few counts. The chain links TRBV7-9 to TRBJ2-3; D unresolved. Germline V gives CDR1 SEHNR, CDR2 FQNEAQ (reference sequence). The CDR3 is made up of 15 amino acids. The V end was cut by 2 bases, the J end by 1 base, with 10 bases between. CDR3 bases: TGTGCCAGCAGCTTATATACGGGTCGCACAGATACGCAGTATTTT. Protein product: CASSLYTGRTDTQYF.

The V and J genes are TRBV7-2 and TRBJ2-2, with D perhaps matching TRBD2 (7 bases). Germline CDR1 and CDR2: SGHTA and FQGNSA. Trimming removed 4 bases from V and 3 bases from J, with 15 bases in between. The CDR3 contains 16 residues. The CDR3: CASSSFGGLYTGELFF. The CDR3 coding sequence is TGTGCCAGCAGCTCGTTCGGGGGGCTGTACACCGGGGAGCTGTTTTTT.

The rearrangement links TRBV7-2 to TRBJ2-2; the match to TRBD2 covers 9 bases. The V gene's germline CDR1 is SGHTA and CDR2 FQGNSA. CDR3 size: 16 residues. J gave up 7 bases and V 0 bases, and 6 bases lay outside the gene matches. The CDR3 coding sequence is TGTGCCAGCAGCTTAGCGCTTGGCGGGGGGGTCGGGGAGCTGTTTTTT. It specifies CASSLALGGGVGELFF.

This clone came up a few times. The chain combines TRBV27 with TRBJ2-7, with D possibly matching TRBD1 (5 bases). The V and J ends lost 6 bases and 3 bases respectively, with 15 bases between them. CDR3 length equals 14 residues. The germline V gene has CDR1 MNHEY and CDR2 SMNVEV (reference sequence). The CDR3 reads CASRVTESLYEQYF. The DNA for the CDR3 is TGTGCCAGCAGGGTGACAGAATCTCTCTACGAGCAGTACTTC.

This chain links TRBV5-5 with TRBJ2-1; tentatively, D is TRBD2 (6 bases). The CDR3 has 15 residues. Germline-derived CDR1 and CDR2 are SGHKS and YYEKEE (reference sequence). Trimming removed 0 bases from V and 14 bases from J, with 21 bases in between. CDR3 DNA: TGTGCCAGCAGCTTGGCCCCCCTTGGGCCCTCGGGGGAGTTCTTC. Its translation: CASSLAPLGPSGEFF.

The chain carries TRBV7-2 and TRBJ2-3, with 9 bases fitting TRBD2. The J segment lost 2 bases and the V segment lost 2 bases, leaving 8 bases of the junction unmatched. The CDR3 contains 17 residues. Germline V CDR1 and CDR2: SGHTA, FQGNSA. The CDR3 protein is CASSLWGSGGYTDTQYF. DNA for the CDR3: TGTGCCAGCAGCTTATGGGGTAGCGGGGGATACACAGATACGCAGTATTTT.

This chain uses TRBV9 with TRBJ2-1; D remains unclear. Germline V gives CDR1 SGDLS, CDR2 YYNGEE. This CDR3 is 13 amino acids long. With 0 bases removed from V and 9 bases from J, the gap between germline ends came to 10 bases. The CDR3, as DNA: TGTGCCAGCAGCGTAGCTGGAGTCTCTGAGCAGTTCTTC. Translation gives CASSVAGVSEQFF.

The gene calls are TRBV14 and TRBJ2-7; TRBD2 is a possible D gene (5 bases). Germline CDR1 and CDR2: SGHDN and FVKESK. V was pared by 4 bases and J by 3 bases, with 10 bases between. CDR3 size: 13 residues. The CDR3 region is CASSRTEGYEQYF. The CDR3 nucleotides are TGTGCCAGCAGCCGAACTGAGGGCTACGAGCAGTACTTC.

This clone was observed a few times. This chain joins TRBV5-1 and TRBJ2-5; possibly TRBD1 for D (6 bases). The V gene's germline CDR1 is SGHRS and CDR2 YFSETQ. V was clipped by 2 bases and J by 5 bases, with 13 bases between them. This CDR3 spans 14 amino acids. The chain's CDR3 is CASSFRGLRETQYF. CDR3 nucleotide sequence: TGCGCCAGCAGCTTCAGGGGCTTGAGGGAGACCCAGTACTTC.

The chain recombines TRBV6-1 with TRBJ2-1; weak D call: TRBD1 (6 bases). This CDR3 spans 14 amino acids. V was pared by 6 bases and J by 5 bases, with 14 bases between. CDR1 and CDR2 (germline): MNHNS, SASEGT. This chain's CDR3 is CASRATQGHNEQFF. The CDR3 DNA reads TGTGCCAGCAGGGCAACCCAGGGGCACAATGAGCAGTTCTTC.

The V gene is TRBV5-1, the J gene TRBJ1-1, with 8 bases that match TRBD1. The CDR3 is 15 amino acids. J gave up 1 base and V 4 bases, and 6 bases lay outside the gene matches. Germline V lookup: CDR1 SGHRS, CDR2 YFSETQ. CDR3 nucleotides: TGCGCCAGCAGCGTGACAGGGGACCCGAACACTGAAGCTTTCTTT. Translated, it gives CASSVTGDPNTEAFF.